The next 17 T cell receptor beta chains were all read from a single sample in a study of identical twins. TCRdb ran MiXCR on the 5' RACE reads and lists one entry per CDR3 protein. This table holds about 570,000 distinct CDR3 sequences, 7.5% to 10% found once. Separately, the same data were catalogued under a study of yellow fever vaccine responses in identical twins.

The specimen sequenced was PBMCs. These receptors were taken from a woman between 18 and 29 years old in good health.

This clonotype was counted only a few times. The chain uses TRBV11-2 and TRBJ1-2, with D perhaps TRBD1 (6 bases). V was pared by 3 bases and J by 1 base, with 9 bases between. Germline lookup yields CDR1 SGHAT and CDR2 FQNNGV. This CDR3 spans 14 amino acids. CDR3 protein: CASSFNRDNYGYTF. Written as DNA, the CDR3 is TGTGCCAGCAGCTTTAACAGGGATAACTATGGCTACACCTTC.

This clonotype has ten or more counts. The chain is built from TRBV5-8 and TRBJ2-1; 9 bases match TRBD1. V shed 2 bases, J shed 7 bases, and the junction held 4 bases outside the gene matches. Germline V gives CDR1 SGHTS, CDR2 YDEGEE. This CDR3 is built from 14 residues. The CDR3 DNA reads as TGTGCCAGCAGCTTAGGGACAGGGCGAAATGAGCAGTTCTTC. As protein: CASSLGTGRNEQFF.

This clonotype was recorded a few times. The CDR3 nucleotides read TGCGCCAGCGAAACTTGGGCCAGCACCGGGGAGCTGTTTTTT. It is translated as CASETWASTGELFF. The chain employs TRBV5-1 and TRBJ2-2; D is unresolved. Between the trimmed V and J ends, which lost 7 bases and 4 bases, there was a span of 14 bases. The CDR3 has 14 amino acids. Germline lookup yields CDR1 SGHRS and CDR2 YFSETQ.

V usage is TRBV2 and J usage is TRBJ1-2, with D unresolved. In germline, CDR1 is SNHLY, CDR2 FYNNEI. The CDR3 runs 13 residues. Between the trimmed V and J ends, which lost 3 bases and 4 bases, there was a span of 9 bases. The CDR3 bases are TGTGCCAGCAGTGACAGTCCTGGCTATGGCTACACCTTC. Protein: CASSDSPGYGYTF. The complete variable domain, with remaining parts taken from reference TRBV2 and TRBJ1-2, reads EPEVTQTPSHQVTQMGQEVILRCVPISNHLYFYWYRQILGQKVEFLVSFYNNEISEKSEIFDDQFSVERPDGSNFTLKIRSTKLEDSAMYFCASSDSPGYGYTFGSGTRLTVV.

The rearrangement joins TRBV6-6 to TRBJ2-7; D is ambiguous. The CDR3 is 12 amino acids. Trimming stripped 2 bases from V and 5 bases from J, with 7 bases between. Germline CDR1 MNHNY, CDR2 SVGAGI (reference sequence). CDR3 coding DNA: TGTGCCAGCAGTTACCCCAGAAACGAGCAGTACTTC. Its protein is CASSYPRNEQYF.

This clonotype appeared a few times. The CDR3 sequence: CASDGTRGDTQYF. CDR3 in DNA: TGTGCCAGCGACGGGACCAGGGGAGATACGCAGTATTTT. The genes are TRBV6-1 and TRBJ2-3; a possible D gene is TRBD1 (6 bases). Germline V gene sequence: CDR1 MNHNS, CDR2 SASEGT. V was clipped by 8 bases and J by 5 bases, with 14 bases between them. The CDR3 covers 13 residues.

This clonotype was found a few times. The rearrangement links TRBV29-1 to TRBJ2-7; the match to TRBD1 covers 10 bases. With 4 bases clipped from V and 5 bases from J, the junction kept 2 bases outside the gene matches. From germline, CDR1 is SQVTM and CDR2 ANQGSEA. This CDR3 comprises 12 residues. The CDR3 loop reads CSVGQGADEQYF. CDR3 in DNA: TGCAGCGTTGGACAGGGGGCCGACGAGCAGTACTTC.

This clonotype was counted at least ten times. The chain's CDR3 is CATSLTGTTSYNEQFF. CDR3 sequence (DNA): TGTGCCACCAGTTTGACCGGGACAACCTCCTACAATGAGCAGTTCTTC. This chain uses TRBV24-1 with TRBJ2-1; the D gene is possibly TRBD1 (6 bases). V was shortened by 6 bases and J by 0 bases, with 14 bases between the two germline ends. This CDR3 is 16 amino acids long. Germline V lookup: CDR1 KGHDR, CDR2 SFDVKD.

This clonotype was picked up many times. In nucleotides, the CDR3 is TGCAGTGCTAAAGGGACTAGCGGGAAAAGAAATGAGCAGTTCTTC. This gives the protein CSAKGTSGKRNEQFF. This chain connects TRBV20-1 to TRBJ2-1; 13 nucleotides line up with TRBD2. CDR1 and CDR2 from the germline V gene are DFQATT and SNEGSKA (reference sequence). CDR3 length: 15 amino acids. V lost 4 bases to trimming and J lost 7 bases; unmatched junction nucleotides: 7.

There are a few counts of this clonotype. The V gene is TRBV28, the J gene TRBJ2-1, with 8 bases identical to TRBD2. The V gene end was trimmed by 5 bases and the J gene end by 6 bases; junction bases not matched to a gene: 6. The CDR3 contains 14 residues. Germline V gene sequence: CDR1 MDHEN, CDR2 SYDVKM. DNA for the CDR3: TGTGCCAGCAGTCCAGCGGGAGCACGCAATGAGCAGTTCTTC. The encoded protein is CASSPAGARNEQFF.

Many counts were recorded for this clonotype. Germline is not matched at one junction end, which may reflect a read error. The rearrangement uses TRBV5-1 and TRBJ2-3; D could derive from TRBD1 or TRBD2 (5 bases each). The CDR3 contains 13 residues. CDR1 and CDR2 from the germline V gene are SGHRS and YFSETQ. CDR3 protein: CASSPRGADTQYF. CDR3 in DNA: TGTGCCAGCAGCCCCCGGGGCGCAGATACGCAGTATTTT.

V gene TRBV20-1 combines with J gene TRBJ2-1; no clear D. Germline V gene lookup returns CDR1 DFQATT and CDR2 SNEGSKA (reference sequence). Trimming pared 5 bases from V and 0 bases from J, leaving 17 bases between. This CDR3 is built from 16 residues. The CDR3 protein is CSALARTPSSYNEQFF. Written as DNA, the CDR3 is TGCAGTGCTCTCGCGAGGACCCCGAGCTCCTACAATGAGCAGTTCTTC.

Concerning this clonotype: A much more abundant neighbour one base away suggests this may be a read error. V gene TRBV10-3 combines with J gene TRBJ2-2; possible D gene TRBD2, 5 bases. V lost 6 bases and J lost 5, with 13 bases in between. This CDR3 has 14 amino acids. CDR1 and CDR2 (germline): ENHRY, SYGVKD. The CDR3 protein is CAIREQTGTGELFF. CDR3 bases: TGTGCCATCAGAGAACAGACGGGAACCGGGGAGCTGTTTTTT.

The rearrangement uses TRBV28 and TRBJ2-1; 8 positions match TRBD2. The CDR3 sequence is 15 residues long. Trimming removed 7 bases from V and 5 bases from J; junction bases left unmatched: 10. CDR1 is MDHEN, CDR2 SYDVKM, per germline. CDR3 bases: TGTGCCAGCATTTCTTTAGCGGGAAAAGACAATGAGCAGTTCTTC. Translated: CASISLAGKDNEQFF.

V and J are TRBV20-1 and TRBJ2-7; 8 bases are a match to TRBD2. CDR3 length: 13 amino acids. CDR1 is DFQATT and CDR2 is SNEGSKA in the germline V gene (reference sequence). V dropped 3 bases and J dropped 7; count of bases not matched to a gene: 8. DNA for the CDR3: TGCAGTGCTAGCGGGAGGGCTCTGGGGGAGCAGTACTTC. Encoded protein: CSASGRALGEQYF.

This clonotype turned up a few times. The V call is TRBV19, the J call TRBJ2-7; D is unresolved. The CDR3 spans 13 residues. CDR1 is LNHDA and CDR2 is SQIVND in the germline V gene (reference sequence). Deletions cut 3 bases from V and 2 bases from J, with 8 bases between. CDR3 coding DNA: TGTGCCAGTAGTATTGGTCTCCCCTACGAGCAGTACTTC. It codes for CASSIGLPYEQYF.

This clonotype was found a few times. The gene calls are TRBV29-1 and TRBJ2-7, with unresolved D. Germline V lookup: CDR1 SQVTM, CDR2 ANQGSEA. V was trimmed by 1 base and J by 4 bases, leaving 8 bases between them. The CDR3 covers 12 residues. DNA for the CDR3: TGCAGCGTTGAAGTGGATAGGTACGAGCAGTACTTC. Translated, it gives CSVEVDRYEQYF.